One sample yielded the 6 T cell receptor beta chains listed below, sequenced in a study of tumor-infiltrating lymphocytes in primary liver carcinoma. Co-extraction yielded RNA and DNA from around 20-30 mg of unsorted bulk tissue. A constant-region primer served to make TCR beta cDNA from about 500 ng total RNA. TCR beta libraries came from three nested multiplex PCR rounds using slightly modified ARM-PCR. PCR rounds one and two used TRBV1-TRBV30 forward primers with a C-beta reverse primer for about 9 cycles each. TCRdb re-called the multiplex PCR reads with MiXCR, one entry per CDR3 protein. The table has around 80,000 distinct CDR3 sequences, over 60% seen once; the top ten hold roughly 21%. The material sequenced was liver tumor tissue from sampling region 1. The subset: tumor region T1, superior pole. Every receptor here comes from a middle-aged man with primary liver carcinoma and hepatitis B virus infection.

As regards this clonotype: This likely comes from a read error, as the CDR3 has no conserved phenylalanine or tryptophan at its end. CDR3 in DNA: TGTGCCTGTCTAGGACTCAGCAGTGCCGGGGAGCTGTTTCTT. The encoded protein is CACLGLSSAGELFL. The chain couples TRBV30 to TRBJ2-2, with a weak D call TRBD2 (5 bases). CDR3 length equals 14 residues. CDR1 GTSNPN and CDR2 SVGIG come from the germline V gene (reference sequence). Trimming shortened V by 6 bases and J by 6 bases, and 17 bases separated the two germline ends.

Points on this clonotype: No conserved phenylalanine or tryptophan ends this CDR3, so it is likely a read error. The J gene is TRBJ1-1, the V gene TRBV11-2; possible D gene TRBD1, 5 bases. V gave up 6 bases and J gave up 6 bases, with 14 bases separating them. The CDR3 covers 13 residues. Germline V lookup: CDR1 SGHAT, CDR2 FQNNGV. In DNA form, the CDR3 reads TGTGCCAGCAGTTTGGACGGGGACGCTGAAGCTTTCTCT. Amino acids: CASSLDGDAEAFS.

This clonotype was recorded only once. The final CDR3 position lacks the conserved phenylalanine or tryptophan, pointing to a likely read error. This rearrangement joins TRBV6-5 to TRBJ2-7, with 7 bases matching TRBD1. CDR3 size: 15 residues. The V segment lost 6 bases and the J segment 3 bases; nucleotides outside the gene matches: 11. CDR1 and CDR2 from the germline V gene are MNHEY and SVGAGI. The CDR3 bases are TGTGCCAGCAGGCCCGCACAGGACAGGCACTACGAGCAGTACTCC. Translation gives CASRPAQDRHYEQYS.

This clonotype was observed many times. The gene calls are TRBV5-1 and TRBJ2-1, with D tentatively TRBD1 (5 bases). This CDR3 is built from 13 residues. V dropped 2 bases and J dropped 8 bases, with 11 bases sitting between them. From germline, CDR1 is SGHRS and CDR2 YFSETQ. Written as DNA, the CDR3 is TGCGCCAGCAGCTTAAGGGGTATCTATGAGCAGTTCTTC. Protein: CASSLRGIYEQFF.

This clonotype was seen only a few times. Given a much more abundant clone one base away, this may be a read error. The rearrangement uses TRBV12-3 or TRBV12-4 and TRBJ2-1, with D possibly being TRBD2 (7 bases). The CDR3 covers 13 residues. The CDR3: CTSSLGGGTEQFF. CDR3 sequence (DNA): TGTACCAGCAGTTTAGGGGGGGGAACGGAGCAGTTCTTC.

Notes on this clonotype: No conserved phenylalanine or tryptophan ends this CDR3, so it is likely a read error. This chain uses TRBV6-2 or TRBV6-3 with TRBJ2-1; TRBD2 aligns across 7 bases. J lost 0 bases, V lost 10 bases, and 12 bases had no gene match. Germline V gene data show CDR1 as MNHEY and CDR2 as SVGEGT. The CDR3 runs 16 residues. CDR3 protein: CANSYWGRGSYNEQFI. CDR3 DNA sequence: TGTGCCAACAGCTACTGGGGGAGGGGCTCCTACAATGAGCAGTTCATC.